These 10 T cell receptor beta chains share one sample of origin, sequenced in a study of OX40 agonist ivuxolimab in advanced cancers. Profiled with immunoSEQ multiplex PCR; TCRdb holds only in-frame clones, not every one. The sample lists 95,000 to 150,000 clones; 85% to 95% were seen once. This specimen was CD4+ or CD8+ T cells sorted from blood, taken in a trial of the OX40 agonist ivuxolimab. These receptors all come from an adult with an advanced solid tumor such as melanoma, head and neck, liver or kidney cancer.

The V gene is TRBV9, the J gene TRBJ1-3; D unclear. The V end lost 0 bases, the J end lost 3 bases, and 7 bases lay between the germline ends. This CDR3 contains 14 residues. From germline, CDR1 is SGDLS and CDR2 YYNGEE. Here the CDR3 DNA reads TGTGCCAGCAGCGTAGGACTACATGGAAACACCATATATTTT. It yields the protein CASSVGLHGNTIYF.

This clone was picked up one time. The CDR3 DNA sequence: TGTGCCAGCAGCCAAACGCGATACGAGCAGTACTTC. The encoded protein is CASSQTRYEQYF. The V and J genes are TRBV14 and TRBJ2-7; D remains unclear. The CDR3 totals 12 residues. V dropped 2 bases and J dropped 4 bases, with 6 bases sitting between them. Germline-derived CDR1 and CDR2 are SGHDN and FVKESK.

The rearrangement joins TRBV4-2 to TRBJ2-1; D is undetermined. The CDR3 totals 11 residues. The V gene's germline CDR1 is LGHNA and CDR2 YNFKEQ. V was pared by 2 bases and J by 14 bases, with 10 bases between. In nucleotides, the CDR3 is TGTGCCAGCAGCCAACTCAGAGAGAAGTTCTTC. The encoded protein is CASSQLREKFF.

This chain joins TRBV2 and TRBJ2-6; possible D gene TRBD1, 6 bases. The germline gives CDR1 SNHLY, CDR2 FYNNEI. Trimming left V 6 bases short and J 0 bases short, with 18 bases between. This CDR3 is 18 amino acids long. The CDR3 loop is CASSPGAGVGSGANVLTF. Here the CDR3 DNA reads TGTGCCAGCAGCCCCGGAGCAGGGGTCGGCTCTGGGGCCAACGTCCTGACTTTC.

The V gene is TRBV20-1, the J gene TRBJ2-7; no clear D gene. This CDR3 spans 11 amino acids. V gave up 3 bases and J gave up 3 bases, with 6 bases separating them. Germline V gives CDR1 DFQATT, CDR2 SNEGSKA (reference sequence). The CDR3 DNA reads TGCAGTGCTAGCTGGAACTACGAGCAGTACTTC. Protein product: CSASWNYEQYF.

V usage is TRBV18 and J usage is TRBJ2-2; the D is unclear. V gave up 3 bases and J gave up 3 bases, with 23 bases separating them. The CDR3 covers 19 residues. Germline V gene sequence: CDR1 KGHSH, CDR2 LQKENI. The CDR3 DNA reads TGTGCCAGCTCACCTGCCACTTGGGCAGGAACCCGAGACACCGGGGAGCTGTTTTTT. Protein product: CASSPATWAGTRDTGELFF.

The chain uses TRBV6-6 and TRBJ2-7; maybe TRBD1 (5 bases). Germline V lookup: CDR1 MNHNY, CDR2 SVGAGI (reference sequence). The CDR3 length is 13 residues. Trimming cost V 5 bases and J 3 bases, with 11 bases left between them. The CDR3 is CASSKTESYEQYF. Here the CDR3 DNA reads TGTGCCAGCAGTAAGACAGAGAGCTACGAGCAGTACTTC.

The CDR3 DNA follows: TGTGCCAGCAGCCCTAGGTCGGGGGCCAGTCGAGAGAACACTGAAGCTTTCTTT. Translated, it gives CASSPRSGASRENTEAFF. The chain links TRBV7-3 to TRBJ1-1, with a possible D match to TRBD1 (6 bases). The CDR3 has 18 amino acids. Trimming removed 5 bases from V and 1 base from J, with 23 bases in between. Looked up from germline, CDR1 is SGHTA and CDR2 is FQGTGA. Together with reference TRBV7-3 and TRBJ1-1, the CDR3 gives the full variable domain: GAGVSQTPSNKVTEKGKYVELRCDPISGHTALYWYRQSLGQGPEFLIYFQGTGAADDSGLPNDRFFAVRPEGSVSTLKIQRTERGDSAVYLCASSPRSGASRENTEAFFGQGTRLTVV.

This clone was seen more than once but under ten times. V gene TRBV10-3 combines with J gene TRBJ1-3; unclear D gene. The V gene lost 6 bases and the J gene lost 0 bases, with 6 bases spanning the gap. From germline, CDR1 is ENHRY and CDR2 SYGVKD. The CDR3 loop spans 13 amino acids. CDR3 DNA sequence: TGTGCCATCAGCGGTTTCTCTGGAAACACCATATATTTT. This translates into CAISGFSGNTIYF.

The chain combines TRBV7-8 with TRBJ1-4; D may be TRBD1 (5 bases). Trimming cost V 2 bases and J 8 bases, with 12 bases left between them. Per germline, CDR1 SGHVS and CDR2 FQNEAQ. The CDR3 has 14 amino acids. As DNA, the CDR3 is TGTGCCAGCAGCTTATCCCTAGGGGAAGAAAAACTGTTTTTT. Translating it yields CASSLSLGEEKLFF.